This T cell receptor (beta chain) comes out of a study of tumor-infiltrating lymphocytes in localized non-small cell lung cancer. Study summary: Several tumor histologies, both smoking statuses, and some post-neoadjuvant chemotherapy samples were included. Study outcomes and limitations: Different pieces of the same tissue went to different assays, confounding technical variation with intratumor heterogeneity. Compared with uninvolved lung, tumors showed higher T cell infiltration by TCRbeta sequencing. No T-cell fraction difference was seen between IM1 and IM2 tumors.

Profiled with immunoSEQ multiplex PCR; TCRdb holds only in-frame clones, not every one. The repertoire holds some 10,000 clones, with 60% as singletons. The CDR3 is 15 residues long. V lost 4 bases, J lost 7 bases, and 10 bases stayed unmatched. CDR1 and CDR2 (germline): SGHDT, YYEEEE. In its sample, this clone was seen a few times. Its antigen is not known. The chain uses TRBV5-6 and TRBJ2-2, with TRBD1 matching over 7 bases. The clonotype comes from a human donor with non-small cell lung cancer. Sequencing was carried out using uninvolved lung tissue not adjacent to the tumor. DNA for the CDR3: TGTGCCAGCAGCGATCGGCAGGGGGTTAACGGGGAGCTGTTTTTT. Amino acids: CASSDRQGVNGELFF. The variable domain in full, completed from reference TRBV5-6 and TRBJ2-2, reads DAGVTQSPTHLIKTRGQQVTLRCSPKSGHDTVSWYQQALGQGPQFIFQYYEEEERQRGNFPDRFSGHQFPNYSSELNVNALLLGDSALYLCASSDRQGVNGELFFGEGSRLTVL.